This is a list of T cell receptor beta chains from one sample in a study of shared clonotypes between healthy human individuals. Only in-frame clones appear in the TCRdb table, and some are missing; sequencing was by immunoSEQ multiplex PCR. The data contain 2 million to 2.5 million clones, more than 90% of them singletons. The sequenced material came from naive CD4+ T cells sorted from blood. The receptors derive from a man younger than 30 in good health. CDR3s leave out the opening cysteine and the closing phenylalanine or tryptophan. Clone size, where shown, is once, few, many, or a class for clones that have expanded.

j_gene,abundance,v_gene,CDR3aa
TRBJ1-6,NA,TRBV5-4,ASGASWDRGSSGSPLH
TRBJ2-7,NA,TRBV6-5,ASSYSGQATYEQY
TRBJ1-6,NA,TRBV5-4,ASSLGVQGLRESPLH
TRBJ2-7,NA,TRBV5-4,ASSPGLAATYEQY
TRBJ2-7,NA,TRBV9,ASSPPAGGPHEQY
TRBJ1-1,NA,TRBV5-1,ASSLTDLNTEAF
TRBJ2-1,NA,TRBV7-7,ASSFFDGREQF
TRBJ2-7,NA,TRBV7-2,ASSLASGALNYEQY
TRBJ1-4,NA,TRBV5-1,ASSSTGDTREKLF
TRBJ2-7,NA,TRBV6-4,ASSDSGAGEGNDEQY
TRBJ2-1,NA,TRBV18,ASSPFGDEQF
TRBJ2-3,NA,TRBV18,ASSQSHVDTQY
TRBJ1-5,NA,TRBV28,ASTSRVIGNQPQH
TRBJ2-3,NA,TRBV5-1,ASSAGQPYTDTQY
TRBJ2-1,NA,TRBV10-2,ASSGGRTGDSNEQF
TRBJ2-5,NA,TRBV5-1,ASSLGSLWETQY
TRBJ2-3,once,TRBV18,ASSPVIREDTDTQY
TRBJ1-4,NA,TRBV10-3,AISEGRGNEKLF
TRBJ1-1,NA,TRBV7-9,ASSLGTANTEAF
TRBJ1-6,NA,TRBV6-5,ASSRTGIHNSPLH
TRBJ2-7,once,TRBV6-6,ASSPRRSSFKQY
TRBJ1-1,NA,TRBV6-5,ASSYRGGTEAF
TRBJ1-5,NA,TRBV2,ASSLGGKVRPQH
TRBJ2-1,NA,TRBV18,ASSPSWLVSSYNEQF
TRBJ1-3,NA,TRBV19,ASSIDHRDSSGNTIY
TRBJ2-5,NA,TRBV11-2,ASSLVASGSMETQY
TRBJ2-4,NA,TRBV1,TSSQEPGQPILAKNIQY
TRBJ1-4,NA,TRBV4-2,ASSQEERMPGKLF
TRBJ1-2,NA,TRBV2,ASSPTQAPWGGYT
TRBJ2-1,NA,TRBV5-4,ASSSPVRTGLEQF
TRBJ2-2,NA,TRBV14,ASSRIQVNGELF
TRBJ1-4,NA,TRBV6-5,ASSYGGPEKLF
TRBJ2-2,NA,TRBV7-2,ASSLGGVNTGELF
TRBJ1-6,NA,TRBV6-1,ASSEGGSPNSPLH
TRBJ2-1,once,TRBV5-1,ASSFLAGVVNEQF
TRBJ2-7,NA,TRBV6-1,ASSYYLYEQY
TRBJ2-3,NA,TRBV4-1,ASSQDRAGARDTQY